These T cell receptor beta chains were read from a single sample in a study of neoadjuvant anti-PD-1 for oral cavity cancer. Using immunoSEQ multiplex PCR, the repertoire was profiled, and TCRdb retains in-frame clones only, with some absent. Here the sample spans 50,000 to 65,000 clones, under 85% being singletons. Source: PBMCs, taken before nivolumab (anti-PD-1) treatment. Receptor source: a person between 40 and 85 years old with oral cavity squamous cell carcinoma. CDR3s include the opening cysteine and the closing phenylalanine or tryptophan. The D gene is left open where the match is weak. Not every row has a clone size; where given, it reads once, few, many or a size class.

J gene | D gene | V gene | clone size | CDR3 protein | CDR3 DNA
TRBJ2-7 | TRBD1 | TRBV2 | many | CASSTLGQGVSYEQYF | TGTGCCAGTAGTACACTGGGACAGGGGGTTAGCTACGAGCAGTACTTC
TRBJ2-1 | . | TRBV5-1 | few | CASRGDNEQFF | TGCGCCAGCAGAGGAGACAATGAGCAGTTCTTC
TRBJ1-2 | . | TRBV7-8 | many | CASSLEGTGVYGYTF | TGTGCCAGCAGCTTAGAGGGTACGGGTGTATATGGCTACACCTTC
TRBJ2-7 | . | TRBV5-1 | few | CASSPGGYEQYF | TGCGCCAGCAGCCCCGGGGGATACGAGCAGTACTTC
TRBJ1-3 | . | TRBV6-6 | once | CASSLGGASGNTIYF | TGTGCCAGCAGTTTGGGGGGGGCGTCTGGAAACACCATATATTTT
TRBJ1-2 | . | TRBV4-1 | . | CASSQDYGQPVLYGYTF | TGCGCCAGCAGCCAAGATTATGGACAACCGGTTCTCTATGGCTACACCTTC
TRBJ1-2 | . | TRBV4-1 | . | CASSQVNSYGYTF | TGCGCCAGCAGCCAAGTAAACAGCTATGGCTACACCTTC
TRBJ1-2 | . | TRBV12-2 | few | CASRLAKGGRGSDYGYTF | TGTGCAAGTCGCCTAGCAAAAGGTGGTAGGGGTTCCGACTATGGCTACACCTTC
TRBJ2-1 | TRBD2 | TRBV5-1 | once | CASSFPTSGSALSYNEQFF | TGCGCCAGCAGCTTTCCGACTAGCGGGAGCGCCTTATCCTACAATGAGCAGTTCTTC
TRBJ1-2 | . | TRBV19 | few | CASSTPGGSGGYTF | TGTGCCAGTAGTACGCCTGGAGGTTCGGGGGGCTACACCTTC
TRBJ1-2 | TRBD1 | TRBV27 | . | CASSFSYGTGLIYGYTF | TGTGCCAGCAGTTTCAGTTATGGGACAGGACTGATCTATGGCTACACCTTC
TRBJ2-6 | . | TRBV27 | . | CASSWGPSGANVLTF | TGTGCCAGCAGTTGGGGACCTTCTGGGGCCAACGTCCTGACTTTC
TRBJ1-1 | . | TRBV5-4 | . | CASSFLGVEAFF | TGTGCCAGCAGCTTTTTGGGAGTGGAAGCTTTCTTT
TRBJ1-1 | . | TRBV13 | . | CASSSHLQDSGTEAFF | TGTGCCAGCAGCTCCCACTTACAGGACTCAGGTACTGAAGCTTTCTTT
TRBJ2-7 | . | TRBV5-6 | few | CASSQQYEQYF | TGTGCCAGCAGCCAGCAATACGAGCAGTACTTC
TRBJ2-1 | TRBD1 | TRBV11-2 | . | CASSLRQGAGNEQFF | TGTGCCAGCAGCTTAAGGCAGGGGGCAGGGAATGAGCAGTTCTTC
TRBJ2-2 | TRBD2 | TRBV11-2 | . | CASRVAGRTGELFF | TGTGCCAGCAGGGTAGCGGGACGTACCGGGGAGCTGTTTTTT
TRBJ1-1 | . | TRBV7-2 | . | CASSQAENTEAFF | TGTGCCAGCAGCCAGGCAGAGAACACTGAAGCTTTCTTT
TRBJ2-7 | TRBD2 | TRBV4-2 | . | CASSQDLGGGSYEQYF | TGTGCCAGCAGCCAAGATCTGGGGGGGGGCTCCTACGAGCAGTACTTC
TRBJ2-1 | TRBD2 | TRBV5-1 | . | CASSKTSGGKGEQFF | TGCGCCAGCAGCAAGACTAGCGGGGGGAAGGGTGAGCAGTTCTTC
TRBJ1-4 | . | TRBV28 | . | CASRMRPTNEKLFF | TGTGCCAGCAGGATGAGGCCAACTAATGAAAAACTGTTTTTT
TRBJ1-4 | . | TRBV14 | once | CASSPSYGLTNEKLFF | TGTGCCAGCAGCCCCTCGTACGGCTTGACTAATGAAAAACTGTTTTTT
TRBJ2-1 | TRBD1 | TRBV5-1 | . | CASSIGTGVSYNEQFF | TGCGCCAGCAGCATCGGGACAGGGGTTTCCTACAATGAGCAGTTCTTC
TRBJ2-5 | TRBD1 | TRBV6-5 | . | CASRPQGKETQYF | TGTGCCAGCCGCCCACAGGGGAAAGAGACCCAGTACTTC
TRBJ1-2 | TRBD1 | TRBV25-1 | . | CASSEYGTGRAGYTF | TGTGCCAGCAGTGAATACGGGACAGGGAGGGCTGGCTACACCTTC
TRBJ2-7 | . | TRBV6-1 | . | CASSRQTVYEQYF | TGTGCCAGCAGTCGACAGACCGTATACGAGCAGTACTTC
TRBJ2-4 | . | TRBV18 | . | CASSFGNQGAKNIQYF | TGTGCCAGCTCATTTGGGAATCAGGGAGCCAAAAACATTCAGTACTTC
TRBJ1-5 | . | TRBV7-9 | . | CASSPGGGFDDQPQHF | TGTGCCAGCAGCCCCGGGGGAGGGTTTGATGATCAGCCCCAGCATTTT
TRBJ2-7 | . | TRBV29-1 | . | CSVGKGPYEQYF | TGCAGCGTGGGGAAAGGCCCCTACGAGCAGTACTTC
TRBJ2-7 | . | TRBV7-6 | . | CASSLLRGVHYEQYF | TGTGCCAGCAGCTTACTCCGAGGGGTCCACTACGAGCAGTACTTC
TRBJ1-6 | TRBD1 | TRBV14 | few | CASSQGAGGGSPLHF | TGTGCCAGCTCTCAGGGGGCAGGGGGAGGCTCACCCCTCCACTTT
TRBJ2-5 | TRBD1 | TRBV30 | . | CAWSVRNRGVGETQYF | TGTGCCTGGAGTGTACGGAACAGGGGAGTGGGAGAGACCCAGTACTTC
TRBJ2-1 | . | TRBV27 | . | CASSSRYGRDNEQFF | TGTGCCAGCAGTTCCAGATACGGACGGGACAATGAGCAGTTCTTC
TRBJ1-1 | . | TRBV6-5 | . | CASSYGGNTEAFF | TGTGCCAGCAGTTACGGAGGGAACACTGAAGCTTTCTTT
TRBJ1-2 | . | TRBV7-3 | . | CASSERGMTGYTF | TGTGCCAGCAGTGAACGGGGTATGACGGGCTACACCTTC
TRBJ1-1 | . | TRBV2 | . | CASVEGGARTEAFF | TGTGCCAGCGTGGAAGGGGGGGCGCGAACTGAAGCTTTCTTT
TRBJ2-1 | . | TRBV14 | . | CASSQVIGAYNEQFF | TGTGCCAGCAGCCAAGTGATAGGAGCATACAATGAGCAGTTCTTC
TRBJ2-7 | TRBD2 | TRBV6-5 | . | CASKAGGPVEQYF | TGTGCCAGCAAGGCGGGGGGGCCGGTAGAGCAGTACTTC
TRBJ2-3 | . | TRBV28 | . | CASSPHSGGGDTQYF | TGTGCCAGCAGTCCCCACAGTGGAGGAGGAGATACGCAGTATTTT
TRBJ1-1 | . | TRBV29-1 | . | CSVVLNTEAFF | TGCAGCGTTGTACTGAACACTGAAGCTTTCTTT
TRBJ2-7 | . | TRBV20-1 | . | CSARLNYEQYF | TGCAGTGCTCGACTCAACTACGAGCAGTACTTC
TRBJ2-3 | . | TRBV6-1 | . | CASSPTTDTQYF | TGTGCCAGCAGTCCCACCACAGATACGCAGTATTTT
TRBJ2-7 | TRBD1 | TRBV28 | . | CASSPGQAVYEQYF | TGTGCCAGCAGTCCAGGACAGGCCGTCTACGAGCAGTACTTC
TRBJ2-3 | TRBD2 | TRBV2 | once | CASRLTSGSADTQYF | TGTGCCAGCAGGTTGACTAGCGGGAGCGCAGATACGCAGTATTTT
TRBJ1-5 | TRBD1 | TRBV7-2 | few | CASSPTGGNQPQHF | TGTGCCAGCAGTCCAACAGGGGGTAATCAGCCCCAGCATTTT
TRBJ2-7 | . | TRBV20-1 | . | CSARSDEQYF | TGCAGTGCTAGATCGGACGAGCAGTACTTC
TRBJ2-7 | . | TRBV7-8 | . | CASSSGLISYEQYF | TGTGCCAGCAGCTCGGGACTGATCTCCTACGAGCAGTACTTC
TRBJ1-2 | TRBD1 | TRBV5-1 | . | CASSFTGTGNGYTF | TGCGCCAGCAGCTTCACCGGGACAGGGAATGGCTACACCTTC
TRBJ1-2 | . | TRBV6-5 | . | CASSSPQASNYGYTF | TGTGCCAGCAGTTCCCCCCAGGCTTCTAACTATGGCTACACCTTC
TRBJ1-2 | TRBD1 | TRBV5-4 | . | CASSARDRANYGYTF | TGTGCCAGCAGCGCCCGGGACAGAGCTAACTATGGCTACACCTTC
TRBJ1-1 | . | TRBV6-1 | . | CASSEAAVGGEF | TGTGCCAGCAGTGAAGCTGCGGTCGGGGGTGAATTT
TRBJ2-7 | . | TRBV4-1 | . | CASSQEDGPYEQYF | TGCGCCAGCAGCCAAGAGGACGGTCCCTACGAGCAGTACTTC
TRBJ1-6 | . | TRBV28 | . | CASSLPDTRGSPLHF | TGTGCCAGCAGTTTACCCGACACCCGCGGATCACCCCTCCACTTT
TRBJ1-2 | TRBD1 | TRBV19 | . | CASSIEAGGEYGYTF | TGTGCCAGTAGTATCGAGGCAGGGGGAGAGTATGGCTACACCTTC
TRBJ2-2 | . | TRBV5-4 | . | CASSLWPGELFF | TGTGCCAGCAGCCTATGGCCAGGGGAGCTGTTTTTT
TRBJ1-1 | . | TRBV7-3 | . | CASSPQRGASQAFF | TGTGCCAGCAGCCCCCAAAGGGGCGCGTCGCAGGCTTTCTTT
TRBJ1-4 | . | TRBV5-6 | . | CASSLDRNEKLFF | TGTGCCAGCAGCTTGGACAGGAATGAAAAACTGTTTTTT